The entry that follows covers one T cell receptor beta chain sequence. CDR3 size: 14 residues. Germline lookup yields CDR1 SNHLY and CDR2 FYNNEI. V lost 4 bases and J lost 0, with 10 bases in between. Some clones are missing from TCRdb's copy, which holds only in-frame ones; the method was immunoSEQ multiplex PCR. The data hold 65,000 to 95,000 clones, with less than 85% observed a single time. The data are from a study of neoadjuvant anti-PD-1 for oral cavity cancer. The chain employs TRBV2 and TRBJ2-7; D gene unclear. The receptor was derived from a person aged 35-79 years with oral cavity squamous cell carcinoma. This sample comprised PBMCs, obtained before nivolumab (anti-PD-1) treatment. The CDR3 DNA is TGTGCCAGCAGTGGGCCGGTAAGCTCCTACGAGCAGTACTTC. Its protein is CASSGPVSSYEQYF.